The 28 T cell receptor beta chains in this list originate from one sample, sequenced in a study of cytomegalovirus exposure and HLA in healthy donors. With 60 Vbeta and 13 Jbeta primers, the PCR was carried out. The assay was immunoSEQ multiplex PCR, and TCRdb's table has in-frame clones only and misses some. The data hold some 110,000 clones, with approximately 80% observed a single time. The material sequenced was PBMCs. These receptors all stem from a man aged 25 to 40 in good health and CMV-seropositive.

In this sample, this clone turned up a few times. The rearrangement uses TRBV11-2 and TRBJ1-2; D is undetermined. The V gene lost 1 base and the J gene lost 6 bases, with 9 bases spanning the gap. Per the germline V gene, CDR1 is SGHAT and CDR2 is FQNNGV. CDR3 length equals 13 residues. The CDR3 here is CASSLGDFNGYTF. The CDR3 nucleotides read TGTGCCAGCAGCTTAGGAGATTTTAATGGCTACACCTTC. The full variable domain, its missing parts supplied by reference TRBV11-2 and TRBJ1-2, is EAGVAQSPRYKIIEKRQSVAFWCNPISGHATLYWYQQILGQGPKLLIQFQNNGVVDDSQLPKDRFSAERLKGVDSTLKIQPAKLEDSAVYLCASSLGDFNGYTFGSGTRLTVV.

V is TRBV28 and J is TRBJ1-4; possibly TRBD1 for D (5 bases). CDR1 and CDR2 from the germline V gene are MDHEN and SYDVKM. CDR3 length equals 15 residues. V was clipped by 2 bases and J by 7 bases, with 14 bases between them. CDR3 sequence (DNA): TGTGCCAGCAGTTTAATTGGCGCAGGGCGTGAAAAACTGTTTTTT. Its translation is CASSLIGAGREKLFF.

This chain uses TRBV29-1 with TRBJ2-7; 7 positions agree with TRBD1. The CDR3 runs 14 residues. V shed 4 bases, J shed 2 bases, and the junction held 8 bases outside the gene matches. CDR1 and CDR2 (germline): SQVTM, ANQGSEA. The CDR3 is CSVGRGQHTYEQYF. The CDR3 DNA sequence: TGCAGCGTTGGAAGGGGACAGCACACCTACGAGCAGTACTTC.

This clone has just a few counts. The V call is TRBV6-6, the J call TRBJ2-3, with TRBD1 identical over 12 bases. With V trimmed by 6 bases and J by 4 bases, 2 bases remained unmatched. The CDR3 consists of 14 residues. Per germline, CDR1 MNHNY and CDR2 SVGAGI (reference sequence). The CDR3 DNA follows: TGTGCCAGCAGCGGGACAGGGGGCTCAGATACGCAGTATTTT. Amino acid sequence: CASSGTGGSDTQYF.

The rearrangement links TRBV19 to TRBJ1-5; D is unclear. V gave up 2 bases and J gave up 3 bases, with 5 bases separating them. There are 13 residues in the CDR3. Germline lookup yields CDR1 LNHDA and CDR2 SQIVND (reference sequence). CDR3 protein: CASSIHTNQPQHF. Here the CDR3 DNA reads TGTGCCAGTAGTATACACACCAATCAGCCCCAGCATTTT.

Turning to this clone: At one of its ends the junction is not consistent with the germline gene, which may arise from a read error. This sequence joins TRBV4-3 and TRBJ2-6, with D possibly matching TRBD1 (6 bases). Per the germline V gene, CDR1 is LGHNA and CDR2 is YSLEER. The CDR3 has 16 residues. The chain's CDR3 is CASSPQGSSGANGLTF. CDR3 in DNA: TGCGCCAGCAGTCCACAGGGTAGCTCTGGGGCCAACGGCCTGACTTTC.

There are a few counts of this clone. DNA of the CDR3: TGTGCCAGCAGGGACTGGGGGGGACAGGGGTACAATGAGCAGTTCTTC. This gives the protein CASRDWGGQGYNEQFF. This rearrangement joins TRBV13 to TRBJ2-1, with 10 bases that match TRBD1. Germline CDR1 and CDR2: PRHDT and FYEKMQ (reference sequence). Trimming cost V 6 bases and J 4 bases; bases outside gene matches: 9. The CDR3 contains 16 residues.

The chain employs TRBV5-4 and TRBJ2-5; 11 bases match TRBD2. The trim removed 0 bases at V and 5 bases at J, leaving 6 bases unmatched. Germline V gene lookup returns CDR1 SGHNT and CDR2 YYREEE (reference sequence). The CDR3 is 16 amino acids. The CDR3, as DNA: TGTGCCAGCAGCTTGGATAGCGGGGGGGCCACGGAGACCCAGTACTTC. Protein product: CASSLDSGGATETQYF. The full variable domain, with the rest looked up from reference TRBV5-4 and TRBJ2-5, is ETGVTQSPTHLIKTRGQQVTLRCSSQSGHNTVSWYQQALGQGPQFIFQYYREEENGRGNFPPRFSGLQFPNYSSELNVNALELDDSALYLCASSLDSGGATETQYFGPGTRLLVL.

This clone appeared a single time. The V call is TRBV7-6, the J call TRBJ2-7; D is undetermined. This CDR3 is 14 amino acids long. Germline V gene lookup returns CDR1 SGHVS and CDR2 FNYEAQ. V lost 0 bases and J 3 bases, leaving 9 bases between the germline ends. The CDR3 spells CASSLAGSHYEQYF. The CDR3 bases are TGTGCCAGCAGCTTAGCCGGGTCCCACTACGAGCAGTACTTC.

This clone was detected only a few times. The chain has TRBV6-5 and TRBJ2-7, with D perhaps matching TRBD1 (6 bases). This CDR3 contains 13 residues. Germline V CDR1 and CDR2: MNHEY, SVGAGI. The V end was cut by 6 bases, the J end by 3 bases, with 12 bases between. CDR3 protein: CASRQGRDYEQYF. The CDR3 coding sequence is TGTGCCAGCAGACAGGGAAGGGACTACGAGCAGTACTTC.

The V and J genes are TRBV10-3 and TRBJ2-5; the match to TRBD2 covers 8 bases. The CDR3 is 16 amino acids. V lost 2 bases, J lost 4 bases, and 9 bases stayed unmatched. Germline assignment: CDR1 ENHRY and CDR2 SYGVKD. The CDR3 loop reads CAISEAETSVVETQYF. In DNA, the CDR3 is TGTGCCATCAGTGAGGCAGAGACTAGCGTCGTAGAGACCCAGTACTTC.

CDR3 nucleotides: TGCGCCAGCAGCCAATTATTACTTGGAGACAATGAGCAGTTCTTC. It is translated as CASSQLLLGDNEQFF. The J gene is TRBJ2-1, the V gene TRBV4-3, with D unresolved. The CDR3 loop spans 15 amino acids. V lost 2 bases and J lost 5, with 13 bases in between. Germline CDR1 and CDR2: LGHNA and YSLEER.

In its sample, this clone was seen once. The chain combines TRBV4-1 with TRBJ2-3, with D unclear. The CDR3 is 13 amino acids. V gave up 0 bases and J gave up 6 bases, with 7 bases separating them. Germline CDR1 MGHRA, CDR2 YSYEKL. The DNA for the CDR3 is TGCGCCAGCAGCCAAGAGAGATGGGATACGCAGTATTTT. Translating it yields CASSQERWDTQYF.

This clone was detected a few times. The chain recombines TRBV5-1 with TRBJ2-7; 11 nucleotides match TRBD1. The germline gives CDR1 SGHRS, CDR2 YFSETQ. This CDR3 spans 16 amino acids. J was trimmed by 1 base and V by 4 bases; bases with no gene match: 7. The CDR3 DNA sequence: TGCGCCAGCAGCCCCTGGGACAGGGGGGGATCCTACGAGCAGTACTTC. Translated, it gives CASSPWDRGGSYEQYF. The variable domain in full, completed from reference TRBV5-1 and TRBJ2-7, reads KAGVTQTPRYLIKTRGQQVTLSCSPISGHRSVSWYQQTPGQGLQFLFEYFSETQRNKGNFPGRFSGRQFSNSRSEMNVSTLELGDSALYLCASSPWDRGGSYEQYFGPGTRLTVT.

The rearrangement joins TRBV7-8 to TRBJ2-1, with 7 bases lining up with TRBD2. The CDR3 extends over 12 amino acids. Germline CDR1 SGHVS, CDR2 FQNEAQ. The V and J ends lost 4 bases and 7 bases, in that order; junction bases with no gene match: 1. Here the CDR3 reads CASSSGLNEQFF. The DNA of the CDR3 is TGTGCCAGCAGCTCGGGACTAAATGAGCAGTTCTTC.

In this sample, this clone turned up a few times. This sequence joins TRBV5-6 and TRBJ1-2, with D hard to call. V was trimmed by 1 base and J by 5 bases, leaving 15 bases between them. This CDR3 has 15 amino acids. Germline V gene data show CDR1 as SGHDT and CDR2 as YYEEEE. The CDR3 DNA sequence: TGTGCCAGCAGCTTGCCGGCGCCCGCGCGGTATGGCTACACCTTC. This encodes CASSLPAPARYGYTF. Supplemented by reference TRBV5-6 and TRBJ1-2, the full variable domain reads DAGVTQSPTHLIKTRGQQVTLRCSPKSGHDTVSWYQQALGQGPQFIFQYYEEEERQRGNFPDRFSGHQFPNYSSELNVNALLLGDSALYLCASSLPAPARYGYTFGSGTRLTVV.

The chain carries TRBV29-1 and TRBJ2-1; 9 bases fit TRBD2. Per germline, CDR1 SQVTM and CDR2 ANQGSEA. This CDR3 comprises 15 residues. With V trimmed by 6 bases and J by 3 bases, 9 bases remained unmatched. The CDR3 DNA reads TGCAGCGTCCCCACCCAGCGGGGGGACTACAATGAGCAGTTCTTC. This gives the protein CSVPTQRGDYNEQFF.

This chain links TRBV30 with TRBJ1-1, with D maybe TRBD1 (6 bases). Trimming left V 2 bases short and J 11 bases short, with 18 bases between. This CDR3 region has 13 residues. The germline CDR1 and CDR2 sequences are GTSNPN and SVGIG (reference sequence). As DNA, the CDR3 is TGTGCCTGGAGTCCTTACGGGGGGGCTACGGCTTTCTTT. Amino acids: CAWSPYGGATAFF.

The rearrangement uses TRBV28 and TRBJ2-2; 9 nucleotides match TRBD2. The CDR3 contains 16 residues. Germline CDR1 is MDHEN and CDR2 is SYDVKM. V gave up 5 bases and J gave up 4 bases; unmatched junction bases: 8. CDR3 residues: CASSISSGMSTGELFF. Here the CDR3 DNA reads TGTGCCAGCAGTATCTCTAGCGGGATGAGCACCGGGGAGCTGTTTTTT.

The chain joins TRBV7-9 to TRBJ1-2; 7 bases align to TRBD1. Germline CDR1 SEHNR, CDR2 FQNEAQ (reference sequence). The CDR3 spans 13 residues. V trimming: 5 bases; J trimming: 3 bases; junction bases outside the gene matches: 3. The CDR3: CASSGTEDYGYTF. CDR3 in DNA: TGTGCCAGCAGCGGGACAGAGGACTATGGCTACACCTTC.

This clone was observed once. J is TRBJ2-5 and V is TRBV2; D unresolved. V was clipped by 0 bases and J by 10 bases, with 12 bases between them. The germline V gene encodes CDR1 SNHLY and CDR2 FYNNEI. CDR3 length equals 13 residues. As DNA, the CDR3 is TGTGCCAGCAGTGAAGCGCAGGTTGCCAGCCAGTACTTC. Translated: CASSEAQVASQYF.

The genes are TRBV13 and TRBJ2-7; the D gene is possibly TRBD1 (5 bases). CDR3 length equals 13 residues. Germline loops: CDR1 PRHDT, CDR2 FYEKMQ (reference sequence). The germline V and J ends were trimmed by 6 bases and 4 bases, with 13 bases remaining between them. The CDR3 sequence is CASRETDTYEQYF. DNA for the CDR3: TGTGCCAGCAGAGAAACGGACACGTACGAGCAGTACTTC.

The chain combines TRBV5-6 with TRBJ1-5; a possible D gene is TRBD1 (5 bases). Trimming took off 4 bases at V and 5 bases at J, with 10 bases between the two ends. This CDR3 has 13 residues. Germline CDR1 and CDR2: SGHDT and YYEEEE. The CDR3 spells CASSRGEDQPQHF. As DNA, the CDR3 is TGTGCCAGCAGCCGAGGGGAGGATCAGCCCCAGCATTTT.

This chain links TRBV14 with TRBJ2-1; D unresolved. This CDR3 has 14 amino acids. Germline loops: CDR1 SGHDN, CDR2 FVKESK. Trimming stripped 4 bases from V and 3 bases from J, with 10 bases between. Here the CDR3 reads CASSLGFGYNEQFF. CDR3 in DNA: TGTGCCAGCAGCCTCGGGTTTGGCTACAATGAGCAGTTCTTC.

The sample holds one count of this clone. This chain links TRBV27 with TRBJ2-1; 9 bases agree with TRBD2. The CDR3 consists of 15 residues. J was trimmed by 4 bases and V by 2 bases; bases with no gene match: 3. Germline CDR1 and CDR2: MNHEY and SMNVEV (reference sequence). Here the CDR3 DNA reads TGTGCCAGCAGTTTACTAGCGGGGTGGTACAATGAGCAGTTCTTC. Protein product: CASSLLAGWYNEQFF.

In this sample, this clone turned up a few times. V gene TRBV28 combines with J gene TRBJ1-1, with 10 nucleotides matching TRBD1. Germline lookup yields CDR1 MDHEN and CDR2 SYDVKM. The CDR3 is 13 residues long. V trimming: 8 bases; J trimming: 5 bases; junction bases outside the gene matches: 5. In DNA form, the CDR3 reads TGTGCCAGCTTGGACAGGGGGTATACTGAAGCTTTCTTT. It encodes CASLDRGYTEAFF.

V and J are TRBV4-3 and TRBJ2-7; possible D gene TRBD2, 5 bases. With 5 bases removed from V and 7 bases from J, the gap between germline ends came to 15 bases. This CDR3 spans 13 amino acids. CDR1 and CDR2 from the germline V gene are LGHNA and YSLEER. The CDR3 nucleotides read TGCGCCAGCAGCGCGGCGGCGGGTTGGGAGCAGTACTTC. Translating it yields CASSAAAGWEQYF.

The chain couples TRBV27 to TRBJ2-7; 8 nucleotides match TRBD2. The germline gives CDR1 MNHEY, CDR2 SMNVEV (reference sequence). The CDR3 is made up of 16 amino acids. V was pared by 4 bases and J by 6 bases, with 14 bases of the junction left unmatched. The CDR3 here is CASSSPGSGILLEQYF. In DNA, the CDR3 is TGTGCCAGCAGTTCGCCGGGTAGCGGGATTCTTCTCGAGCAGTACTTC.